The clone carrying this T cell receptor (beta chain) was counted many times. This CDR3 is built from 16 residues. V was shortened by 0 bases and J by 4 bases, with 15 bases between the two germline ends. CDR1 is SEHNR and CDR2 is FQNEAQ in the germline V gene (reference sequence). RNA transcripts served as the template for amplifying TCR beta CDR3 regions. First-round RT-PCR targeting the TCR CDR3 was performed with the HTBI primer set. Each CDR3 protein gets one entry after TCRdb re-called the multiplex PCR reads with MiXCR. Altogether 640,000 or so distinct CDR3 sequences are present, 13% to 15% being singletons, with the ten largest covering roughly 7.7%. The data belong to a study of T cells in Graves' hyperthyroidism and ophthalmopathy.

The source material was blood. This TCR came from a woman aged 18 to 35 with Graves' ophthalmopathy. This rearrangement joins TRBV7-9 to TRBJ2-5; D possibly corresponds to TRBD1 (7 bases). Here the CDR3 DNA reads TGTGCCAGCAGCTTAGCATCCTCAGGGGGGTTAGAGACCCAGTACTTC. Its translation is CASSLASSGGLETQYF.